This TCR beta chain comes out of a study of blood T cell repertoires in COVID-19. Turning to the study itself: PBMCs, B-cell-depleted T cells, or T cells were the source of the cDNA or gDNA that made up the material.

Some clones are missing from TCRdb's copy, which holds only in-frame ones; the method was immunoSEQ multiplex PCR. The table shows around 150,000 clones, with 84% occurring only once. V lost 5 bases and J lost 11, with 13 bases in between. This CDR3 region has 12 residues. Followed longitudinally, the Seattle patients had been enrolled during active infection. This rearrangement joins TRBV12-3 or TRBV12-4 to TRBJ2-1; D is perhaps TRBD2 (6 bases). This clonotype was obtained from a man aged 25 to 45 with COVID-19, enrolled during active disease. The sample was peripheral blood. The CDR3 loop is CASSTIGGKQFF. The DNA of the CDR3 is TGTGCCAGCAGTACGATCGGAGGGAAGCAGTTCTTC.